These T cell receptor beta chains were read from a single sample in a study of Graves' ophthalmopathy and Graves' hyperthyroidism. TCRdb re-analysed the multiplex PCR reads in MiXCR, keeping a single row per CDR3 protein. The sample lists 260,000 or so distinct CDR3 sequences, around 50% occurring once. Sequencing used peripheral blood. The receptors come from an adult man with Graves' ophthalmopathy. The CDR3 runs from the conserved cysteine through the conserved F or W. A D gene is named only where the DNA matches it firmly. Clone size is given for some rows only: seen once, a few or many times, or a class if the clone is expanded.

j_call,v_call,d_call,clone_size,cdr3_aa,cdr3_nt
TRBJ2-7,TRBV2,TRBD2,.,CASIPPPGLAGGTGSYEQYF,TGTGCCAGCATACCGCCTCCAGGACTAGCGGGAGGCACCGGCTCCTACGAGCAGTACTTC
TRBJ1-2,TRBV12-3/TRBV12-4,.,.,CASSSLVGYGYTF,TGTGCCAGCAGTTCATTGGTTGGATATGGCTACACCTTC
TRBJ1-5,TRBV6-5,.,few,CASSTANQPQHF,TGTGCCAGCAGTACCGCAAATCAGCCCCAGCATTTT
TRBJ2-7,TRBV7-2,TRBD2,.,CASSPFGGANYEQYF,TGTGCCAGCAGCCCGTTCGGGGGGGCGAACTACGAGCAGTACTTC
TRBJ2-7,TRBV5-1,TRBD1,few,CASSLGPGTDLSEQYF,TGCGCCAGCAGCTTGGGCCCCGGGACAGATTTGTCTGAGCAGTACTTC
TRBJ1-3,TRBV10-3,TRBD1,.,CALRGQEAGNTIYF,TGTGCCCTACGGGGACAGGAAGCTGGAAACACCATATATTTT
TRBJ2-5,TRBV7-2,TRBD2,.,CASSPWTSGRETQYF,TGTGCCAGCAGCCCTTGGACTAGCGGGAGAGAGACCCAGTACTTC
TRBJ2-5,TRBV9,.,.,CASSVSWTEGETQYF,TGTGCCAGCAGCGTCTCCTGGACGGAGGGAGAGACCCAGTACTTC
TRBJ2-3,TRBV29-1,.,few,CSVNGLRGPDTQYF,TGCAGCGTGAACGGCCTACGGGGTCCCGATACGCAGTATTTT
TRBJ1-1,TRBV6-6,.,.,CASSETNTEAFF,TGTGCCAGCAGTGAAACAAACACTGAAGCTTTCTTT
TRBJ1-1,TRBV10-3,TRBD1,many,CAISEKTGSEAFF,TGTGCCATCAGTGAAAAGACAGGGTCCGAAGCTTTCTTT
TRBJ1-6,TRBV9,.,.,CASYDYQGPRVISPLHF,TGTGCCAGCTATGATTACCAGGGGCCCCGGGTGATTTCACCCCTCCACTTT
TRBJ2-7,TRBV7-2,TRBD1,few,CASSSQGTYEQYF,TGTGCCAGCAGCTCACAGGGGACCTACGAGCAGTACTTC
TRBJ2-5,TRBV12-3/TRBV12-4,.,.,CASSSRAPQETQYF,TGTGCCAGCAGTTCCCGGGCCCCCCAAGAGACCCAGTACTTC
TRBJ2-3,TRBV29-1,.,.,CSVRDSTDTQYF,TGCAGCGTACGGGACTCCACAGATACGCAGTATTTT
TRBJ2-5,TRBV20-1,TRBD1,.,CSAETGGRETQYF,TGCAGTGCTGAGACAGGGGGCAGGGAGACCCAGTACTTC
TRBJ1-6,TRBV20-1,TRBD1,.,CSATMTGRGSPLHF,TGCAGTGCAACAATGACAGGGAGGGGTTCACCCCTCCACTTT
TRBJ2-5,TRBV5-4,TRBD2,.,CASSSGGLGTQYF,TGTGCCAGCAGCTCGGGGGGGCTAGGGACCCAGTACTTC
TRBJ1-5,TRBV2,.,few,CASSRVLSNQPQHF,TGTGCCAGCAGCCGGGTCCTTAGCAATCAGCCCCAGCATTTT
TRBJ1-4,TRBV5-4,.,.,CASSVPGTQSEKLFF,TGTGCCAGCAGCGTACCCGGGACACAGAGTGAAAAACTGTTTTTT